One sample yielded the 27 T cell receptor beta chains listed below, sequenced in a study of metastatic and nonmetastatic thyroid tumors. Every patient underwent thyroid surgery untreated. MiXCR was used by TCRdb to re-call the PCR reads. This repertoire shows roughly 25,000 clones, 14% to 15% found once; its top ten account for about 3.3%. Sequencing was carried out using blood. The receptors come from a female donor with papillary thyroid cancer or a benign thyroid nodule (not recorded which). Some clones in this sample may be carry-over from other donors' samples.

This clone has a count of ten or more. The V and J genes are TRBV20-1 and TRBJ2-1; the D gene is possibly TRBD1 (5 bases). The V gene lost 1 base and the J gene lost 0 bases, with 16 bases spanning the gap. CDR1 is DFQATT, CDR2 SNEGSKA, per germline (reference sequence). The CDR3 totals 17 residues. The CDR3 reads CSARARQTLSSYNEQFF. The CDR3 nucleotides read TGCAGTGCTAGAGCAAGACAGACGCTAAGCTCCTACAATGAGCAGTTCTTC.

This clone has more than one count but fewer than ten. The chain couples TRBV6-4 to TRBJ2-1; 13 bases line up with TRBD2. V lost 4 bases, J lost 7 bases, and 1 base stayed unmatched. This CDR3 has 14 residues. Germline V gene lookup returns CDR1 MRHNA and CDR2 SNTAGT. The CDR3 reads CASSGTSGGNEQFF. Here the CDR3 DNA reads TGTGCCAGCAGTGGGACTAGCGGGGGAAATGAGCAGTTCTTC.

This clone was seen ten or more times. The rearrangement links TRBV7-6 to TRBJ2-7; D may be TRBD2 (6 bases). Germline values: CDR1 SGHVS, CDR2 FNYEAQ. This CDR3 is 14 amino acids long. V lost 0 bases to trimming and J lost 4 bases, with 10 bases between them. CDR3 DNA sequence: TGTGCCAGCAGCTTAGCGCCAGGGAGGTACGAGCAGTACTTC. Translation gives CASSLAPGRYEQYF. Supplemented by reference TRBV7-6 and TRBJ2-7, the full variable domain reads GAGVSQSPRYKVTKRGQDVALRCDPISGHVSLYWYRQALGQGPEFLTYFNYEAQQDKSGLPNDRFSAERPEGSISTLTIQRTEQRDSAMYRCASSLAPGRYEQYFGPGTRLTVT.

A few counts support this clone. This sequence may be a read error, since a much larger clone differs from it by one base. Other DNA sequences in this sample translate to the same CDR3. The rearrangement joins TRBV20-1 to TRBJ2-2, with D perhaps matching TRBD2 (6 bases). The CDR3 runs 14 residues. Germline V gene lookup returns CDR1 DFQATT and CDR2 SNEGSKA (reference sequence). V dropped 2 bases and J dropped 5 bases, with 12 bases sitting between them. CDR3 nucleotide sequence: TGCAGTGCTAGACTGGGACTGGGTACCGGGGAGCTGTTTTTT. Protein product: CSARLGLGTGELFF.

The chain is built from TRBV19 and TRBJ1-5; D is perhaps TRBD1 (5 bases). Trimming removed 6 bases from V and 7 bases from J, with 16 bases in between. CDR3 size: 14 residues. The germline V gene has CDR1 LNHDA and CDR2 SQIVND (reference sequence). As DNA, the CDR3 is TGTGCCAGTAGCCCTACTCCAGGGATCCAGCCCCAGCATTTT. This translates into CASSPTPGIQPQHF.

This clone occurred many times. This chain connects TRBV7-9 to TRBJ2-1; TRBD2 matches at 7 bases. This CDR3 region has 15 residues. In germline, CDR1 is SEHNR, CDR2 FQNEAQ (reference sequence). After removal of 6 bases from V and 6 bases from J, the junction contained 11 bases not matched to a gene. The CDR3 DNA sequence: TGTGCCAGCAGTCGCGCGGGAGTTGTCGGCAATGAGCAGTTCTTC. Translated: CASSRAGVVGNEQFF.

In its sample, this clone was seen many times. With a much larger clone just one base away, this may be a read error. Other DNA sequences in the sample encode the same CDR3. The rearrangement joins TRBV18 to TRBJ2-2; TRBD1 matches 8 bases. Germline V gene lookup returns CDR1 KGHSH and CDR2 LQKENI. The CDR3 is 15 amino acids. The CDR3 DNA sequence: TGTGCCAGCTCCCCACAGGGGGCGAACACCGGGGAGCTGTTTTTT. Protein product: CASSPQGANTGELFF.

This clone was seen repeatedly, ten times or more. This chain links TRBV7-9 with TRBJ2-5; no clear D gene. The CDR3 has 14 residues. Germline CDR1 and CDR2: SEHNR and FQNEAQ (reference sequence). The V end lost 3 bases, the J end lost 4 bases, and 12 bases lay between the germline ends. CDR3 sequence: CASSFVNRVETQYF. The DNA for the CDR3 is TGTGCCAGCAGCTTTGTCAATAGGGTAGAGACCCAGTACTTC. Combining the CDR3 with reference TRBV7-9 and TRBJ2-5 gives the whole variable domain DTGVSQNPRHKITKRGQNVTFRCDPISEHNRLYWYRQTLGQGPEFLTYFQNEAQLEKSRLLSDRFSAERPKGSFSTLEIQRTEQGDSAMYLCASSFVNRVETQYFGPGTRLLVL.

There are many counts of this clone. V and J are TRBV10-2 and TRBJ2-1; 13 bases are shared with TRBD2. The ends lost 6 bases at V and 7 bases at J; junction bases unmatched: 3. The germline V gene has CDR1 WSHSY and CDR2 SAAADI. The CDR3 runs to 14 residues. CDR3 DNA sequence: TGCGCCAGCAGCGGACTAGCGGGAGTTAATGAGCAGTTCTTC. It codes for CASSGLAGVNEQFF.

This clone was counted ten times or more. The rearrangement links TRBV11-2 to TRBJ2-5, with 12 bases aligning to TRBD2. V trimming: 2 bases; J trimming: 3 bases; junction bases outside the gene matches: 19. From germline, CDR1 is SGHAT and CDR2 FQNNGV. CDR3 length: 21 amino acids. CDR3: CASSLPPGTSGSPGIEETQYF. The CDR3 coding sequence is TGTGCCAGCAGCTTACCTCCAGGGACTAGCGGGTCCCCGGGCATCGAAGAGACCCAGTACTTC.

With regard to this clone: A junction end diverges from the germline sequence, so it may reflect a read error. V is TRBV19 and J is TRBJ2-2, with D possibly matching TRBD2 (5 bases). This CDR3 spans 12 amino acids. Germline assignment: CDR1 LNHDA and CDR2 SQIVND (reference sequence). This chain's CDR3 is CASSPSTGELLF. The CDR3 DNA reads as TGTGCCAGTAGTCCCAGTACCGGGGAGCTGCTTTTT. Using reference TRBV19 and TRBJ2-2 for the parts outside the CDR3, the full variable domain is DGGITQSPKYLFRKEGQNVTLSCEQNLNHDAMYWYRQDPGQGLRLIYYSQIVNDFQKGDIAEGYSVSREKKESFPLTVTSAQKNPTAFYLCASSPSTGELLFGEGSRLTVL.

The V gene is TRBV5-4, the J gene TRBJ1-2; 7 nucleotides agree with TRBD1. CDR1 is SGHNT and CDR2 is YYREEE in the germline V gene (reference sequence). V shed 3 bases, J shed 4 bases, and the junction held 3 bases outside the gene matches. This CDR3 has 13 residues. Here the CDR3 reads CASSYRGVYGYTF. The CDR3 nucleotides are TGTGCCAGCAGCTACAGGGGAGTCTATGGCTACACCTTC.

At least ten counts were recorded for this clone. V and J are TRBV3-1 and TRBJ2-2, with no clear D. The V gene lost 6 bases and the J gene lost 4 bases, with 6 bases spanning the gap. The CDR3 is 12 amino acids. From germline, CDR1 is LGHDT and CDR2 YNNKEL (reference sequence). The CDR3 coding sequence is TGTGCCAGCAGTCTCCTCACCGGGGAGCTGTTTTTT. Amino acid sequence: CASSLLTGELFF.

The count of this clone is one. The CDR3 loop reads CTPTEGRGGYEQYF. The CDR3 coding sequence is TGCACTCCTACAGAGGGACGGGGAGGGTACGAGCAGTACTTC. V is TRBV20-1 and J is TRBJ2-7; 7 positions match TRBD2. The CDR3 length is 14 residues. Looked up from germline, CDR1 is DFQATT and CDR2 is SNEGSKA (reference sequence).

In this sample, this clone turned up a few times. The chain recombines TRBV10-1 with TRBJ2-7; TRBD2 matches 11 bases. Trimming at V came to 8 bases and at J to 4 bases, leaving 7 bases not matched to a gene. The CDR3 runs to 14 residues. CDR1 and CDR2 from the germline V gene are WNHNN and SYGVQD (reference sequence). The CDR3 DNA sequence: TGCGCCAGCGGGGCTAGCGGGAGGCAGTACGAGCAGTACTTC. This gives the protein CASGASGRQYEQYF.

This clone was seen repeatedly, ten times or more. The CDR3 nucleotides read TGTGCCAGCAGTTTTGTACAGCCCTACGAGCAGTACTTC. This gives the protein CASSFVQPYEQYF. The V gene is TRBV28, the J gene TRBJ2-7; D ambiguous. Trimming shortened V by 3 bases and J by 2 bases, and 8 bases separated the two germline ends. Germline lookup yields CDR1 MDHEN and CDR2 SYDVKM. CDR3 length equals 13 residues.

This clone has at least ten counts. The chain uses TRBV2 and TRBJ1-3; TRBD1 agrees at 7 bases. Germline-derived CDR1 and CDR2 are SNHLY and FYNNEI. V dropped 6 bases and J dropped 1; count of bases not matched to a gene: 6. There are 15 residues in the CDR3. The CDR3 DNA follows: TGTGCCAGCAGGGACGACAGGGAATCTGGAAACACCATATATTTT. This translates into CASRDDRESGNTIYF.

This clone has at least ten counts. The genes are TRBV25-1 and TRBJ2-5; D is unresolved. Trimming cost V 8 bases and J 4 bases, with 8 bases left between them. Germline CDR1 MGHDK, CDR2 SYGVNS. This CDR3 contains 11 residues. Written as DNA, the CDR3 is TGTGCCAGCGGATTCGGAGAGACCCAGTACTTC. Protein product: CASGFGETQYF. Drawing the rest from reference TRBV25-1 and TRBJ2-5, the complete variable domain is EADIYQTPRYLVIGTGKKITLECSQTMGHDKMYWYQQDPGMELHLIHYSYGVNSTEKGDLSSESTVSRIRTEHFPLTLESARPSHTSQYLCASGFGETQYFGPGTRLLVL.

This clone was recorded many times. The chain combines TRBV2 with TRBJ1-6, with D possibly TRBD1 on 6 matching bases. The CDR3 extends over 16 amino acids. CDR1 and CDR2 from the germline V gene are SNHLY and FYNNEI. The V and J ends lost 6 bases and 4 bases respectively, with 16 bases between them. CDR3 amino acids: CASRGRRGSYNSPLHF. For the CDR3, the DNA is TGTGCCAGCAGGGGACGGAGGGGGAGTTATAATTCACCCCTCCACTTT.

The chain joins TRBV5-1 to TRBJ2-7; D gene uncertain. Germline values: CDR1 SGHRS, CDR2 YFSETQ. The CDR3 covers 13 residues. Trimming shortened V by 2 bases and J by 2 bases, and 8 bases separated the two germline ends. The CDR3 loop reads CASSLVGTYEQYF. CDR3 DNA: TGCGCCAGCAGCTTAGTCGGTACCTACGAGCAGTACTTC.

Many counts were recorded for this clone. The J gene is TRBJ1-2, the V gene TRBV19; TRBD1 agrees at 7 bases. There are 14 residues in the CDR3. The trim removed 6 bases at V and 8 bases at J, leaving 12 bases unmatched. Germline V lookup: CDR1 LNHDA, CDR2 SQIVND (reference sequence). The CDR3 sequence is CASSRQGPNVGYTF. The CDR3 DNA reads TGTGCCAGTAGCCGACAGGGTCCAAATGTCGGCTACACCTTC.

This clone showed up many times. J is TRBJ2-7 and V is TRBV5-5, with D perhaps matching TRBD1 or TRBD2 (5 bases each). The CDR3 loop spans 16 amino acids. Trimming shortened V by 0 bases and J by 2 bases, and 15 bases separated the two germline ends. CDR1 is SGHKS and CDR2 is YYEKEE in the germline V gene (reference sequence). The CDR3 loop is CASSLGVAGTTYEQYF. The CDR3 DNA reads as TGTGCCAGCAGCTTGGGGGTTGCAGGGACCACCTACGAGCAGTACTTC.

This chain connects TRBV4-3 to TRBJ2-7, with TRBD1 identical over 9 bases. The CDR3 contains 15 residues. Germline trimming cut 1 base from V and 7 bases from J; bases unmatched to any gene: 8. Germline CDR1 LGHNA, CDR2 YSLEER. CDR3 sequence: CASSQARGTGSEQYF. The DNA for the CDR3 is TGCGCCAGCAGCCAAGCTAGAGGGACAGGGAGTGAGCAGTACTTC.

This clone is labeled medium-sized. V gene TRBV6-5 combines with J gene TRBJ2-2; D call uncertain. CDR3 length equals 13 residues. Germline V gives CDR1 MNHEY, CDR2 SVGAGI. The V gene lost 2 bases and the J gene lost 5 bases, with 6 bases spanning the gap. The CDR3 here is CASSYVGTGELFF. The CDR3 nucleotides read TGTGCCAGCAGTTACGTGGGGACCGGGGAGCTGTTTTTT.

This clone was recorded at least ten times. This CDR3 is CASIDDTTNTEAFF. DNA of the CDR3: TGTGCCAGCATCGATGACACAACCAACACTGAAGCTTTCTTT. This chain uses TRBV6-1 with TRBJ1-1; the D is unclear. V was cut by 7 bases and J by 2 bases, with 14 bases left in between. The CDR3 runs 14 residues. Per the germline V gene, CDR1 is MNHNS and CDR2 is SASEGT.

About this clone: This may be a read error, as it is one base from a much larger clone. The chain joins TRBV29-1 to TRBJ2-3; the D gene is possibly TRBD1 (5 bases). Germline CDR1 and CDR2: SQVTM and ANQGSEA. The CDR3 is made up of 14 amino acids. For the CDR3, the DNA is TGCAGCGCCACCCAGGGATTTGGCACAGATACGCGGTATTTT. Its translation: CSATQGFGTDTRYF.

This clone was counted ten times or more. V usage is TRBV30 and J usage is TRBJ1-1, with TRBD1 as a possible D gene (5 bases). This CDR3 comprises 15 residues. Deletions cut 4 bases from V and 1 base from J, with 16 bases between. CDR1 GTSNPN and CDR2 SVGIG come from the germline V gene (reference sequence). CDR3 nucleotides: TGTGCCTGGACAGCCCCAGGGTGGGAGAACACTGAAGCTTTCTTT. This sequence encodes CAWTAPGWENTEAFF.